The clone carrying this T cell receptor (beta chain) was seen a handful of times. The length of the CDR3 is 12 residues. Trimming took off 6 bases at V and 4 bases at J, with 9 bases between the two ends. CDR1 is SNHLY, CDR2 FYNNEI, per germline. The data belong to a study of blood T cell repertoires in COVID-19. Study context: The origin of the acute and convalescent COVID-19 samples was the United States, Italy and Spain. In each case, the material was cDNA or gDNA derived from T cells, B-cell-depleted T cells, or PBMCs.

In the authors' methods: Amplification from reference gene primers served as the basis for estimated nucleated cell counts. Assay used: immunoSEQ multiplex PCR; TCRdb lists only in-frame clones, some missing. Clone size and the V and J calls come from that table; the DNA yielded D and trimming. The table includes 90,000 to 110,000 clones, over 75% detected once. Material: peripheral blood. The V call is TRBV2, the J call TRBJ1-1; tentative D call: TRBD1 (5 bases). The clonotype originates from a woman aged 45-59 years with acute or convalescent COVID-19. The CDR3 DNA is TGTGCCAGCAGCAGGGTACGCACTGAAGCTTTCTTT. Protein product: CASSRVRTEAFF.